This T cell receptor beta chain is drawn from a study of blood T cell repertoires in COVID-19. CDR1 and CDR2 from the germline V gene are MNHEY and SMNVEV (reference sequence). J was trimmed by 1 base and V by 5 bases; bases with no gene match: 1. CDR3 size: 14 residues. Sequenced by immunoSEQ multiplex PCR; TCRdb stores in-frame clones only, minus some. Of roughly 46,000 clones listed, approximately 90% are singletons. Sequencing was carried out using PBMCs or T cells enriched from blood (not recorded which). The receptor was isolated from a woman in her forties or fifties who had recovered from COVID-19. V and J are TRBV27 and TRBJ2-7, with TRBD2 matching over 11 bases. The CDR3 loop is CASSGTSGSYEQYF. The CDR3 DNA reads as TGTGCCAGCAGTGGGACTAGCGGATCCTACGAGCAGTACTTC.